Listed below are T cell receptor beta chains from one sample, sequenced in a study of blood T cell repertoires in COVID-19. Sequencing was performed with immunoSEQ multiplex PCR; in TCRdb, only in-frame clones are kept and a portion is missing. The sample includes 100,000 to 140,000 clones, 70% to 90% of them seen just once. Source material: peripheral blood. The receptors come from a man aged 35-49 years with active or convalescent COVID-19. Both conserved end residues are part of each CDR3. The D gene is left open where the match is weak. Not all rows give a size; the values are once, few, many and, for expanded clones, a class.

J gene,D gene,clone size,V gene,CDR3 DNA,CDR3 protein
TRBJ2-2,-,-,TRBV6-2/TRBV6-3,TGTGCCAGCAGTTATGGTAGAACCGGGGAGCTGTTTTTT,CASSYGRTGELFF
TRBJ2-1,-,-,TRBV9,TGTGCCAGCAGCCAGACTCCTTACTCCTACAATGAGCAGTTCTTC,CASSQTPYSYNEQFF
TRBJ1-1,-,once,TRBV9,TGTGCCAGCAGCCCCCAAGTAGGGGCCACTGAAGCTTTCTTT,CASSPQVGATEAFF
TRBJ2-7,-,-,TRBV4-1,TGCGCCAGCAGCCAAGATTTCGGGGTCCGCTACGAGCAGTACTTC,CASSQDFGVRYEQYF
TRBJ1-1,-,-,TRBV3-1/TRBV3-2,TGTGCCAGCAGCCCGAAACACAAAAACACTGAAGCTTTCTTT,CASSPKHKNTEAFF
TRBJ1-5,-,-,TRBV30,TGTGCCTGGAGTCAAAGGGAGGGTCAGCCCCAGCATTTT,CAWSQREGQPQHF
TRBJ2-5,TRBD1,-,TRBV25-1,TGTGCCAGCAACCGGGACAGCCGAGAGACCCAGTACTTC,CASNRDSRETQYF
TRBJ1-5,-,-,TRBV25-1,TGTGCCAGCAGTGAGACAGGAGAGAATCAGCCCCAGCATTTT,CASSETGENQPQHF
TRBJ1-1,TRBD1,-,TRBV28,TGTGCCAGCAGGCACAGGGGGTTCGGGGCTGAAGCTTTCTTT,CASRHRGFGAEAFF
TRBJ2-7,-,-,TRBV28,TGTGCCAGCAGTGGGCACAGGGGGGGTTCCTACGAGCAGTACTTC,CASSGHRGGSYEQYF
TRBJ1-2,-,-,TRBV29-1,TGCAGCGTTGGTTGGGGGGGCGCCGAGGGCTACACCTTC,CSVGWGGAEGYTF
TRBJ1-6,-,-,TRBV28,TGTGCCAGCACTTCAGATCTCTCCTATAATTCACCCCTCCACTTT,CASTSDLSYNSPLHF
TRBJ2-5,TRBD2,-,TRBV25-1,TGTGCCAGCAGGTCTCACGTGTGGGATGCTAGCGGACAAGAGACCCAGTACTTC,CASRSHVWDASGQETQYF
TRBJ1-2,-,-,TRBV2,TGTGCCAGCAGTGAAGCGGGGCTAACAGAGAAGGGCTACACCTTC,CASSEAGLTEKGYTF
TRBJ1-2,-,-,TRBV19,TGTGCCAGTAGTAGACAGCAGAGCTATGGCTACACCTTC,CASSRQQSYGYTF
TRBJ1-6,TRBD1,-,TRBV19,TGTGCCAGTAGTATGGGACAGGGTACTTCTTCACCCCTCCACTTT,CASSMGQGTSSPLHF
TRBJ2-2,TRBD1,-,TRBV4-1,TGCGCCAGCAGCCTAGGGACAGTGAACACCGGGGAGCTGTTTTTT,CASSLGTVNTGELFF
TRBJ1-4,-,-,TRBV28,TGTGCCAGCAGTTTAGCTGGGGGGGCGAGGGAAAAACTGTTTTTT,CASSLAGGAREKLFF
TRBJ1-2,-,-,TRBV7-9,TGTGCCAGCAGCCCCCAGGAGGGAGCCGGGGGCTACACCTTC,CASSPQEGAGGYTF
TRBJ1-1,-,-,TRBV2,TGTGCCAGCAGTGCTCAGGGCCTGAACACTGAAGCTTTCTTT,CASSAQGLNTEAFF
TRBJ1-2,TRBD1,-,TRBV18,TGTGCCAGCTCACCGAGACAGGGTGATCGCTATGGCTACACCTTC,CASSPRQGDRYGYTF
TRBJ2-1,-,-,TRBV19,TGTGCCAGTAGCCCAACCACAGTACAGGGATACAATGAGCAGTTCTTC,CASSPTTVQGYNEQFF
TRBJ2-3,TRBD2,-,TRBV7-2,TGTGCCAGCAGCCCAGCGGGGTTCACAGATACGCAGTATTTT,CASSPAGFTDTQYF
TRBJ1-1,-,-,TRBV30,TGTGCCTGGAGCGCACAGGTGAACACTGAAGCTTTCTTT,CAWSAQVNTEAFF
TRBJ1-2,-,few,TRBV30,TGTGCCTGGAGGAGACTTGACGGAGGTCACGGCTACACCTTC,CAWRRLDGGHGYTF
TRBJ2-3,TRBD1,-,TRBV7-3,TGTGCCAGCAGCTTAATGGCGGGACAGGGCACAGATACGCAGTATTTT,CASSLMAGQGTDTQYF